The TCR beta chain under discussion was sequenced for a study of cytomegalovirus exposure and HLA in healthy donors. Both 60 Vbeta primers and 13 Jbeta primers went into the PCR. The repertoire was sequenced with immunoSEQ multiplex PCR; TCRdb's copy has only in-frame clones and lacks some. The table includes about 180,000 clones, 75% to 90% detected once. Study outcomes and limitations: A later analysis found common viral pathogens apparently linked to several of the most significant clusters.

Nominal health characterized the donors when sampled, though unrecorded immune exposures were likely. The CDR3 spans 15 residues. CDR1 and CDR2 (germline): MDHEN, SYDVKM. To note about this clone: Antigen specificity is unknown.

This sequence joins TRBV28 and TRBJ2-5, with D possibly TRBD1 on 5 matching bases. The J call is doubtful: the DNA matches TRBJ2-7 better. Input material: PBMCs. The sequence derives from a girl aged 5-17 years in good health and CMV-seropositive. CDR3 amino acids: CASSPRPRGSYEQYF. As DNA, the CDR3 is TGTGCCAGCAGTCCAAGACCAAGGGGCTCCTACGAGCAGTACTTC.